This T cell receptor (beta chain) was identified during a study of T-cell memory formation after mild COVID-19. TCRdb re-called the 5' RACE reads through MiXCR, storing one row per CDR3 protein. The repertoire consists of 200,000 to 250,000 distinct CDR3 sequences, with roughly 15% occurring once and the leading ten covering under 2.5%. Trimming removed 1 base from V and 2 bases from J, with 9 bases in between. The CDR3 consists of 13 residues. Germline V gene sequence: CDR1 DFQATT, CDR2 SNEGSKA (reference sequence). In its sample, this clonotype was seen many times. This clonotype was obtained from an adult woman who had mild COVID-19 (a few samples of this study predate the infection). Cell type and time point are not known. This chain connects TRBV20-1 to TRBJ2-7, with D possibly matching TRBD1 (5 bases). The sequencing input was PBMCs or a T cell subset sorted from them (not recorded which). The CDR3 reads CSARGQGAYEQYF. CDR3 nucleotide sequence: TGCAGTGCTAGAGGGCAGGGCGCCTACGAGCAGTACTTC.